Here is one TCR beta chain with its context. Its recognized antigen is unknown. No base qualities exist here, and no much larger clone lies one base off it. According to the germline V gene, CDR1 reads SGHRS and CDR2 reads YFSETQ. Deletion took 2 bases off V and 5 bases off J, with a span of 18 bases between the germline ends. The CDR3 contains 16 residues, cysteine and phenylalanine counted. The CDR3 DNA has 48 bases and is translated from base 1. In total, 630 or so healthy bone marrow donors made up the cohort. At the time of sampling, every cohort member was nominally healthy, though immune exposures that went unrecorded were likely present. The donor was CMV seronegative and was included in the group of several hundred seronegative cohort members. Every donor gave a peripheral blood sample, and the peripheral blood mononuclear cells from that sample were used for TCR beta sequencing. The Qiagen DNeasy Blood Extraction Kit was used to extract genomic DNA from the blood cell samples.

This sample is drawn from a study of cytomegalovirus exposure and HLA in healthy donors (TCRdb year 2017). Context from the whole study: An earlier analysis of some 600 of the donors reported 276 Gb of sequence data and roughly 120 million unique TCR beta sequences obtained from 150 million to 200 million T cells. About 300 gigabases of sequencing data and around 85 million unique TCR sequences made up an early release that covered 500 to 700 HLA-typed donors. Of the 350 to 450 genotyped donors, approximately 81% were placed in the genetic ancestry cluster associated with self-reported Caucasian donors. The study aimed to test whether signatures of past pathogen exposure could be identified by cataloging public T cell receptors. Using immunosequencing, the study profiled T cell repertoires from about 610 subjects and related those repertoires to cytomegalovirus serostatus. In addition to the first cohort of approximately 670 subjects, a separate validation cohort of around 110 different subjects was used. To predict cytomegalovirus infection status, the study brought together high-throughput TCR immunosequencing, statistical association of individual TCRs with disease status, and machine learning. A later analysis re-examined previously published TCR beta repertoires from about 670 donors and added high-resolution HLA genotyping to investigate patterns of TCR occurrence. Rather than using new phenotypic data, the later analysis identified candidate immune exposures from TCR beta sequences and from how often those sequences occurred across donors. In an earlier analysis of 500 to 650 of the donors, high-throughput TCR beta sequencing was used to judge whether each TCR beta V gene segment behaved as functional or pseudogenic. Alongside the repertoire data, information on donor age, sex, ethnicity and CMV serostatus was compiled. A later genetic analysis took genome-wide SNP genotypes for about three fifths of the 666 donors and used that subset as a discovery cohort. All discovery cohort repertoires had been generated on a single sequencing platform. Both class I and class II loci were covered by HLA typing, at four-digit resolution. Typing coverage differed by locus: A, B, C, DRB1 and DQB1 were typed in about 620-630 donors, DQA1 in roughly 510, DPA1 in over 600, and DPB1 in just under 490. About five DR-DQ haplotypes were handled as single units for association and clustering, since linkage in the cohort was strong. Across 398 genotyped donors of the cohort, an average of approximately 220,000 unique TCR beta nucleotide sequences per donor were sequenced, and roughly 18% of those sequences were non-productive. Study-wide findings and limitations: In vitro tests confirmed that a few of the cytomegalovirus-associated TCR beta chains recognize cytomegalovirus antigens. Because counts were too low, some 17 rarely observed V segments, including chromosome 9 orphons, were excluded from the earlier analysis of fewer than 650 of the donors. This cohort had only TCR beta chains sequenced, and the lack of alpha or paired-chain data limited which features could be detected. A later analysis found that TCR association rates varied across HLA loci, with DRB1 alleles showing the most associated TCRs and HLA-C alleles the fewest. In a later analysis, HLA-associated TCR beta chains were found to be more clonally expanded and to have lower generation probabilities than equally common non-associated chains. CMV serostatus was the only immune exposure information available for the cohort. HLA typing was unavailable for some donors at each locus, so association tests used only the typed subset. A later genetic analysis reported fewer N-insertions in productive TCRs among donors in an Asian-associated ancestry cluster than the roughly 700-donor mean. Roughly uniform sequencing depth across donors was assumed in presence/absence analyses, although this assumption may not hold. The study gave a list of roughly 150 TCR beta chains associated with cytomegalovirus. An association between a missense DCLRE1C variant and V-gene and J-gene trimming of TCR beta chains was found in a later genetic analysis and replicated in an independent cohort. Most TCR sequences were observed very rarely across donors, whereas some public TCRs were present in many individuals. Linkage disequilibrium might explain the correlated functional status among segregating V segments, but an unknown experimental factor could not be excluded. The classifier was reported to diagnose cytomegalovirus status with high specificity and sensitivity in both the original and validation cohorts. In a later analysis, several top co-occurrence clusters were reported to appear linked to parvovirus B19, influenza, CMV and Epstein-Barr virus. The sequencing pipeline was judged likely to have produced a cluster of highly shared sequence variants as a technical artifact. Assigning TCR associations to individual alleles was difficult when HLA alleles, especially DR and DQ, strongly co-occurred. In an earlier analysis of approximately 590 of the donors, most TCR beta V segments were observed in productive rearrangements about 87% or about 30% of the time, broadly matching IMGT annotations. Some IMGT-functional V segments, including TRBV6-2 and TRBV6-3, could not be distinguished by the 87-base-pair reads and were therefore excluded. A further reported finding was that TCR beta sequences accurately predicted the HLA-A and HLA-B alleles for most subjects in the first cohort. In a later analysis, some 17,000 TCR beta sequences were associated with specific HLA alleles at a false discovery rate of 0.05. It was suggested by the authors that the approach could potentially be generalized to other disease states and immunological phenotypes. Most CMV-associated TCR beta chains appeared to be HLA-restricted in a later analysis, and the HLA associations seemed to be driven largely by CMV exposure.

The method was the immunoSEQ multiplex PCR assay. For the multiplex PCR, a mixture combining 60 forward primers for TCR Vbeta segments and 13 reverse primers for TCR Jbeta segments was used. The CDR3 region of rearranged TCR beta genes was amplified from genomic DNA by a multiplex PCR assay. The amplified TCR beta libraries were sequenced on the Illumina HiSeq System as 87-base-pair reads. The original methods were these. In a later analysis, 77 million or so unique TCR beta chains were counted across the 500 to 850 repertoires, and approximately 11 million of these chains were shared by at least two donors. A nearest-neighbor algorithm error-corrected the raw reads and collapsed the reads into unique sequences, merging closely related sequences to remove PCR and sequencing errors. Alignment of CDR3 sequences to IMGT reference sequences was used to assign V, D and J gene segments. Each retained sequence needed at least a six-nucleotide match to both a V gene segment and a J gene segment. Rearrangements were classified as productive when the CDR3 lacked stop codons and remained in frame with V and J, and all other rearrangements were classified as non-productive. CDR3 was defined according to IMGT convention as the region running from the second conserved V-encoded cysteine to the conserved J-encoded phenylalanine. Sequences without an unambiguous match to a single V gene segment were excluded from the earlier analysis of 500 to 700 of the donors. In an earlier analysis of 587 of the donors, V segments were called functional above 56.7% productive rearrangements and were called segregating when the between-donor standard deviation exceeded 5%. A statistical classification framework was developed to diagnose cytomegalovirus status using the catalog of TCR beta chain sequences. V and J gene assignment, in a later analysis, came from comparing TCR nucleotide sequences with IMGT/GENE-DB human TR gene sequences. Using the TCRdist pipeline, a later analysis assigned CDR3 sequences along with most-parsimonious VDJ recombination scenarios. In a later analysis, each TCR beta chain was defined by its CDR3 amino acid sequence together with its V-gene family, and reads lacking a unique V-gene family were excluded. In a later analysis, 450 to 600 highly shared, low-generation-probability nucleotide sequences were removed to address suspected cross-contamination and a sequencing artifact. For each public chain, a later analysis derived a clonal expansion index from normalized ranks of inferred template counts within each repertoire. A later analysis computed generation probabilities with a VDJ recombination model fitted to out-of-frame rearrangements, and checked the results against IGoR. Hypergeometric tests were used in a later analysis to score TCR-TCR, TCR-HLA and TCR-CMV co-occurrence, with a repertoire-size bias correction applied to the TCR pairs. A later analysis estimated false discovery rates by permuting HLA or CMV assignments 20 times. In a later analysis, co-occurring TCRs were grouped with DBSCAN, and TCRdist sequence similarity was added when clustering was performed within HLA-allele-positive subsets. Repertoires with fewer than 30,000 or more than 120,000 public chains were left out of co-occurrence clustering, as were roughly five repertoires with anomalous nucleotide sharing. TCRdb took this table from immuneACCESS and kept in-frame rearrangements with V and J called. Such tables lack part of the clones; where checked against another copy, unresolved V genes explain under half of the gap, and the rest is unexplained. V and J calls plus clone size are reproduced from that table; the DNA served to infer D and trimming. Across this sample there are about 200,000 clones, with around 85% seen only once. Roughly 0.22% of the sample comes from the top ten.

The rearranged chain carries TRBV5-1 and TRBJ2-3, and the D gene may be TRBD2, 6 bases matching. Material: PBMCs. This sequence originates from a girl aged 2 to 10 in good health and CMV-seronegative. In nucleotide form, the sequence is TGCGCCAGCAGCTTCCGTCCCGGGACTGGAGAAGATACGCAGTATTTT. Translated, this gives CASSFRPGTGEDTQYF.